These 14 T cell receptor beta chains came from one sample sequenced in a study of CD8 T cells in Susac syndrome. The RNA input was about 0.45 to 1 ug, and it was reverse transcribed with random hexamers. TCRdb re-called the immunoSEQ multiplex PCR reads with MiXCR, one entry per CDR3 protein. The sample contains about 120,000 distinct CDR3 sequences, roughly 94% of which appear only once. What was sequenced was CD8+ T cells from PBMCs. Every receptor here comes from a human donor with Susac syndrome.

The chain employs TRBV19 and TRBJ2-1; 8 bases align to TRBD1. Germline V gene lookup returns CDR1 LNHDA and CDR2 SQIVND (reference sequence). The CDR3 has 14 residues. After removal of 4 bases from V and 7 bases from J, the junction contained 6 bases not matched to a gene. CDR3 nucleotides: TGTGCCAGTAGTACAACAGGGGGTTGGAATGAGCAGTTCTTC. Translation: CASSTTGGWNEQFF.

The chain recombines TRBV29-1 with TRBJ1-1; D is perhaps TRBD1 (5 bases). The ends were cut back, 7 bases at V and 0 bases at J, with 12 bases in the middle. Germline CDR1 reads SQVTM; CDR2 reads ANQGSEA. This CDR3 spans 13 amino acids. CDR3 nucleotides: TGCAGCGCTCCGACAGCTTTGAACACTGAAGCTTTCTTT. This encodes CSAPTALNTEAFF.

This clonotype was recorded once. V is TRBV20-1 and J is TRBJ2-7; D might be TRBD2 (6 bases). CDR3 length equals 13 residues. V was shortened by 2 bases and J by 1 base, with 9 bases between the two germline ends. Germline V lookup: CDR1 DFQATT, CDR2 SNEGSKA (reference sequence). The CDR3: CSARTGGSYEQYF. CDR3 DNA: TGCAGTGCTAGAACTGGGGGGTCCTACGAGCAGTACTTC.

As DNA, the CDR3 is TGTGCCAGCAGCGAGAGCCACCAAGAGACCCAGTACTTC. Protein: CASSESHQETQYF. The rearrangement joins TRBV7-3 to TRBJ2-5, with D unclear. This CDR3 is built from 13 residues. The germline V gene has CDR1 SGHTA and CDR2 FQGTGA. V gave up 5 bases and J gave up 0 bases, with 7 bases separating them.

The V gene is TRBV20-1, the J gene TRBJ2-7; D gene ambiguous. The CDR3 totals 15 residues. The germline gives CDR1 DFQATT, CDR2 SNEGSKA (reference sequence). V was trimmed by 1 base and J by 3 bases, leaving 16 bases between them. CDR3 sequence reads: CSARATNGSYYEQYF. In nucleotides, the CDR3 is TGCAGTGCTAGAGCCACGAACGGGTCATACTACGAGCAGTACTTC.

The chain has TRBV5-1 and TRBJ1-2; possibly TRBD1 for D (5 bases). CDR1 and CDR2 (germline): SGHRS, YFSETQ. V was cut by 0 bases and J by 2 bases, with 11 bases left in between. The CDR3 is 15 amino acids. The CDR3 here is CASSLVGDLNYGYTF. The CDR3 DNA sequence: TGCGCCAGCAGCTTGGTCGGGGACCTCAACTATGGCTACACCTTC.

This clonotype was observed a few times. The V and J genes are TRBV7-9 and TRBJ2-1; 11 bases agree with TRBD1. Trimming at V came to 7 bases and at J to 6 bases, leaving 8 bases not matched to a gene. Per the germline V gene, CDR1 is SEHNR and CDR2 is FQNEAQ (reference sequence). This CDR3 spans 15 amino acids. The CDR3 region is CASNTVGTGGNEQFF. CDR3 nucleotide sequence: TGTGCCAGCAACACCGTCGGGACAGGGGGCAATGAGCAGTTCTTC. Full variable domain (outside the CDR3, taken from reference TRBV7-9 and TRBJ2-1): DTGVSQNPRHKITKRGQNVTFRCDPISEHNRLYWYRQTLGQGPEFLTYFQNEAQLEKSRLLSDRFSAERPKGSFSTLEIQRTEQGDSAMYLCASNTVGTGGNEQFFGPGTRLTVL.

This clonotype was detected once. The genes are TRBV6-5 and TRBJ2-3; D remains unclear. V was trimmed by 0 bases and J by 0 bases, leaving 4 bases between them. This CDR3 is 14 amino acids long. The germline V gene encodes CDR1 MNHEY and CDR2 SVGAGI. The CDR3 bases are TGTGCCAGCAGTTACTCGACTAGCACAGATACGCAGTATTTT. The encoded protein is CASSYSTSTDTQYF.

The chain recombines TRBV6-1 with TRBJ2-4, with D perhaps matching TRBD1 (6 bases). The CDR3 runs to 17 residues. V was cut by 1 base and J by 2 bases, with 15 bases left in between. Germline V lookup: CDR1 MNHNS, CDR2 SASEGT. CDR3 in amino acids: CASSEEVVGTTKNIQYF. CDR3 DNA sequence: TGTGCCAGCAGTGAAGAAGTGGTAGGGACAACCAAAAACATTCAGTACTTC.

A single count supports this clonotype. The chain links TRBV2 to TRBJ2-7; unclear D gene. Germline assignment: CDR1 SNHLY and CDR2 FYNNEI. V lost 0 bases to trimming and J lost 6 bases, with 3 bases between them. This CDR3 contains 11 residues. DNA of the CDR3: TGTGCCAGCAGTGAAGCGGTCGAGCAGTACTTC. Translating it yields CASSEAVEQYF. The variable domain in full, completed from reference TRBV2 and TRBJ2-7, reads EPEVTQTPSHQVTQMGQEVILRCVPISNHLYFYWYRQILGQKVEFLVSFYNNEISEKSEIFDDQFSVERPDGSNFTLKIRSTKLEDSAMYFCASSEAVEQYFGPGTRLTVT.

This clonotype occurred a few times. The chain links TRBV7-6 to TRBJ1-2; D ambiguous. Germline lookup yields CDR1 SGHVS and CDR2 FNYEAQ. This CDR3 is 13 amino acids long. V was cut by 0 bases and J by 6 bases, with 8 bases left in between. This CDR3 is CASSLASRNGYTF. The CDR3 nucleotides read TGTGCCAGCAGCTTAGCGTCGAGAAATGGCTACACCTTC.

The CDR3 DNA reads TGTGCCAGCAGTGAAGTCGGGACGGTTAATTCACCCCTCCACTTT. This gives the protein CASSEVGTVNSPLHF. The chain is built from TRBV2 and TRBJ1-6, with D possibly TRBD1 on 5 matching bases. Trimming took 1 base from V and 6 from J, leaving 10 bases between them. Germline V gives CDR1 SNHLY, CDR2 FYNNEI. The CDR3 runs 15 residues. Drawing the rest from reference TRBV2 and TRBJ1-6, the complete variable domain is EPEVTQTPSHQVTQMGQEVILRCVPISNHLYFYWYRQILGQKVEFLVSFYNNEISEKSEIFDDQFSVERPDGSNFTLKIRSTKLEDSAMYFCASSEVGTVNSPLHFGNGTRLTVT.

The CDR3 here is CASSQDGAIDAGELFF. The CDR3 DNA sequence: TGCGCCAGCAGCCAAGACGGGGCAATTGACGCCGGGGAGCTGTTTTTT. The genes are TRBV4-1 and TRBJ2-2, with D possibly being TRBD1 or TRBD2 (5 bases each). Deletions cut 0 bases from V and 6 bases from J, with 14 bases between. The CDR3 contains 16 residues. The germline V gene has CDR1 MGHRA and CDR2 YSYEKL.

The chain couples TRBV3-1 to TRBJ2-2; 10 nucleotides line up with TRBD2. This CDR3 region has 19 residues. Germline assignment: CDR1 LGHDT and CDR2 YNNKEL (reference sequence). Unmatched junction bases numbered 12, after V lost 1 base and J lost 4 bases. The CDR3 is CASSQVLASGGPVTGELFF. DNA for the CDR3: TGTGCCAGCAGCCAAGTGCTGGCTAGCGGGGGTCCGGTCACCGGGGAGCTGTTTTTT.